Shown below are 4 T cell receptor beta chains from a single sample sequenced in a study of cytomegalovirus exposure and HLA in healthy donors. A multiplex PCR was run with 60 Vbeta primers and 13 Jbeta primers. Clones were sequenced by immunoSEQ multiplex PCR, and TCRdb holds only the in-frame ones, with some missing. The table records about 160,000 clones, roughly four fifths of them present only once. Sequencing was done on a sample of PBMCs. The receptors stem from a man aged 55 to 70 in good health and CMV-seronegative.

J is TRBJ2-1 and V is TRBV7-6, with 11 bases that match TRBD2. Per germline, CDR1 SGHVS and CDR2 FNYEAQ. V dropped 1 base and J dropped 2; count of bases not matched to a gene: 10. CDR3 length: 19 amino acids. The CDR3 is CASSLVSVGSGGAYNEQFF. CDR3 in DNA: TGTGCCAGCAGCTTAGTATCGGTCGGTAGCGGGGGGGCCTACAATGAGCAGTTCTTC.

This clone came up a few times. V is TRBV25-1 and J is TRBJ1-3; D is unresolved. Germline values: CDR1 MGHDK, CDR2 SYGVNS. V was trimmed by 3 bases and J by 0 bases, leaving 9 bases between them. CDR3 length: 15 residues. The CDR3 reads CASSEAEFSGNTIYF. The CDR3, as DNA: TGTGCCAGCAGTGAGGCAGAATTCTCTGGAAACACCATATATTTT.

This clone was observed a few times. The chain uses TRBV10-3 and TRBJ1-1; a weak D match, TRBD1 (6 bases). The V and J ends lost 0 bases and 2 bases respectively, with 16 bases between them. Germline CDR1 ENHRY, CDR2 SYGVKD. This CDR3 spans 17 amino acids. DNA of the CDR3: TGTGCCATCAGTGAGTCAGGGACACACTATCCAAACACTGAAGCTTTCTTT. Translating it yields CAISESGTHYPNTEAFF.

V gene TRBV7-8 combines with J gene TRBJ1-2, with TRBD1 matching 8 bases. Germline CDR1 SGHVS, CDR2 FQNEAQ. Unmatched junction bases numbered 9, after V lost 4 bases and J lost 11 bases. The CDR3 totals 13 residues. CDR3 sequence: CASSWAGTGDYTF. DNA for the CDR3: TGTGCCAGCAGCTGGGCCGGGACAGGAGATTACACCTTC.